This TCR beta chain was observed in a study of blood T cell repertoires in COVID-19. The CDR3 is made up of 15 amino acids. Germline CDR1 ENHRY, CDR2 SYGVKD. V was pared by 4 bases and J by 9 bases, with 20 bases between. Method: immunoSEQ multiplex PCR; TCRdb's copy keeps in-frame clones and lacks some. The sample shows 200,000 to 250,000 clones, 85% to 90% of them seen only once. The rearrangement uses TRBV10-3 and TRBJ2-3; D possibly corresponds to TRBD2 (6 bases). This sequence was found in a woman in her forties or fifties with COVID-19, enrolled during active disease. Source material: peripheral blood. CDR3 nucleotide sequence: TGTGCCATCAGTGGCAGCGGGCAGGGCCAAATAACGCAGTATTTT. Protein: CAISGSGQGQITQYF.